A selection of T cell receptor beta chains follows, all from one sample in a study of blood T cell repertoires in COVID-19. Sequencing used immunoSEQ multiplex PCR; TCRdb keeps in-frame clones, though not all of them. The sample lists 130,000 or so clones, about three quarters occurring once. What was sequenced was peripheral blood. The receptors stem from a woman aged 70-85 years with acute or convalescent COVID-19. CDR3s include the opening cysteine and the closing phenylalanine or tryptophan. A D gene is named only where the DNA matches it firmly. A clone size is listed for some rows: how often the clone was seen (once, few, many), or a class if it is expanded.

v_call,cdr3_length,clone_size,j_call,d_call,cdr3_aa,cdr3_nt
TRBV28,16,NA,TRBJ1-5,TRBD1,CASSSVGTGYNQPQHF,TGTGCCAGCAGTTCTGTCGGGACAGGCTACAATCAGCCCCAGCATTTT
TRBV3-1/TRBV3-2,16,NA,TRBJ2-1,TRBD1,CASSQDRTGGVPGQFF,TGTGCCAGCAGCCAAGACCGGACAGGGGGCGTACCTGGGCAGTTCTTC
TRBV11-2,12,few,TRBJ2-1,NA,CASQRGGNQQFF,TGTGCCTCCCAAAGGGGCGGAAACCAGCAGTTCTTC
TRBV19,15,NA,TRBJ1-2,NA,CASSPRGGQGYGYTF,TGTGCCAGTAGTCCAAGGGGGGGGCAGGGCTATGGCTACACCTTC
TRBV4-3,12,once,TRBJ1-1,NA,CASSQEGGEAFF,TGCGCCAGCAGCCAAGAAGGGGGTGAAGCTTTCTTT
TRBV5-1,16,once,TRBJ2-1,NA,CASSLGAVGGDNEQFF,TGCGCCAGCAGCTTGGGTGCGGTAGGGGGGGACAATGAGCAGTTCTTC
TRBV10-3,14,NA,TRBJ2-7,TRBD2,CAISVSAGGYEQYF,TGTGCCATCAGTGTATCAGCGGGAGGCTACGAGCAGTACTTC
TRBV28,13,NA,TRBJ2-7,TRBD1,CASRDRGQDEQYF,TGTGCCAGCAGAGACAGGGGGCAGGACGAGCAGTACTTC
TRBV7-9,14,NA,TRBJ2-7,TRBD1,CASSSSGTAYEQYF,TGTGCCAGCAGCTCCTCCGGGACAGCATACGAGCAGTACTTC
TRBV2,13,NA,TRBJ1-1,TRBD1,CASRTGLYTEAFF,TGTGCCAGCAGGACAGGGCTTTACACTGAAGCTTTCTTT
TRBV7-6,16,NA,TRBJ2-1,NA,CASSLGEAGSYNEQFF,TGTGCCAGCAGCTTAGGAGAGGCGGGCTCCTACAATGAGCAGTTCTTC
TRBV11-2,15,once,TRBJ1-2,NA,CASSLVPRVDYGYTF,TGTGCCAGCAGCTTAGTACCCAGGGTGGACTATGGCTACACCTTC
TRBV2,14,NA,TRBJ2-7,TRBD1,CASSPTGWNYEQYF,TGTGCCAGCAGTCCGACAGGGTGGAACTACGAGCAGTACTTC
TRBV18,13,NA,TRBJ1-5,NA,CASSPAGNQPQHF,TGTGCCAGCTCCCCAGCGGGCAATCAGCCCCAGCATTTT
TRBV5-1,15,NA,TRBJ1-4,TRBD1,CASSGGQADNEKLFF,TGCGCCAGCAGCGGGGGACAGGCCGATAATGAAAAACTGTTTTTT
TRBV5-4,14,NA,TRBJ1-1,NA,CASSFAGMNTEAFF,TGTGCCAGCAGCTTTGCCGGTATGAACACTGAAGCTTTCTTT
TRBV5-1,15,NA,TRBJ2-3,TRBD2,CASSSGTTGVDTQYF,TGCGCCAGCAGCTCGGGGACTACGGGAGTAGATACGCAGTATTTT
TRBV2,14,NA,TRBJ2-5,TRBD1,CASSSRTGSETQYF,TGTGCCAGCAGCTCCAGGACAGGGAGTGAGACCCAGTACTTC
TRBV6-6,13,NA,TRBJ2-3,NA,CASSPPPADTQYF,TGTGCCAGCAGTCCCCCTCCCGCAGATACGCAGTATTTT
TRBV6-2/TRBV6-3,14,NA,TRBJ2-7,NA,CASSLSGTSYEQYF,TGTGCCAGCAGTCTCTCCGGGACTTCCTACGAGCAGTACTTC
TRBV29-1,14,NA,TRBJ1-5,NA,CSVTFGAPNQPQHF,TGCAGCGTTACCTTTGGGGCCCCCAATCAGCCCCAGCATTTT
TRBV5-1,17,few,TRBJ1-1,TRBD1,CASSPGQGRALNTEAFF,TGCGCCAGCAGCCCGGGACAGGGCCGCGCATTGAACACTGAAGCTTTCTTT
TRBV12-3/TRBV12-4,13,NA,TRBJ2-3,NA,CASSLNQGDTQYF,TGTGCCAGCAGCCTCAATCAGGGGGATACGCAGTATTTT
TRBV6-6,12,NA,TRBJ1-2,NA,CASNKRGDGYTF,TGTGCCAGCAATAAAAGAGGAGATGGCTACACCTTC
TRBV27,15,NA,TRBJ2-7,NA,CASSSGRGDRDEQYF,TGTGCCAGCAGTTCAGGCAGGGGTGATCGGGACGAGCAGTACTTC
TRBV11-2,15,NA,TRBJ2-6,NA,CASSPRVSGANVLTF,TGTGCCAGCAGCCCTCGGGTATCTGGGGCCAACGTCCTGACTTTC
TRBV7-2,13,NA,TRBJ1-2,TRBD1,CASSSTGAYGYTF,TGTGCCAGCAGCTCCACAGGGGCCTATGGCTACACCTTC
TRBV6-5,15,NA,TRBJ2-1,NA,CASSYHELAFDEQFF,TGTGCCAGCAGTTACCACGAGCTAGCGTTCGATGAGCAGTTCTTC
TRBV6-5,15,NA,TRBJ2-5,TRBD1,CASRLQGVTQETQYF,TGTGCCAGCAGATTACAGGGGGTGACCCAAGAGACCCAGTACTTC
TRBV2,12,few,TRBJ1-2,NA,CALQGVNYGYTF,TGTGCCCTACAGGGAGTAAACTATGGCTACACCTTC
TRBV19,15,NA,TRBJ1-6,NA,CASSMRQGDNSPLHF,TGTGCCAGTAGTATGAGGCAGGGTGATAATTCACCCCTCCACTTT
TRBV12-3/TRBV12-4,13,NA,TRBJ2-3,TRBD2,CASSLERGGTQYF,TGTGCCAGCAGTTTAGAGCGGGGCGGTACGCAGTATTTT
TRBV2,13,few,TRBJ1-2,TRBD1,CAKDRTANYGYTF,TGTGCCAAGGACAGGACAGCTAACTATGGCTACACCTTC
TRBV5-1,15,few,TRBJ2-2,TRBD1,CASSPGQGWAGELFF,TGCGCCAGCAGCCCGGGACAGGGATGGGCCGGGGAGCTGTTTTTT
TRBV7-2,15,few,TRBJ2-3,NA,CASSLRQTSTDTQYF,TGTGCCAGCAGCTTACGACAGACTAGCACAGATACGCAGTATTTT
TRBV6-2/TRBV6-3,17,NA,TRBJ2-1,NA,CASSYPSGGGALYEQFF,TGTGCCAGCAGTTACCCTTCGGGTGGGGGGGCTCTCTATGAGCAGTTCTTC
TRBV7-2,14,few,TRBJ1-3,TRBD1,CASSQGDRGNTIYF,TGTGCCAGCAGCCAAGGAGACAGGGGGAACACCATATATTTT
TRBV6-2/TRBV6-3,11,many,TRBJ2-7,NA,CASSTGWEQYF,TGTGCCAGCAGCACGGGGTGGGAGCAGTACTTC
TRBV2,14,NA,TRBJ2-2,TRBD1,CASSVDRGHGELFF,TGTGCCAGCAGTGTCGACAGGGGTCACGGGGAGCTGTTTTTT
TRBV9,15,NA,TRBJ2-7,TRBD1,CASSVEGTGSYEQYF,TGTGCCAGCAGCGTAGAAGGGACAGGGTCCTACGAGCAGTACTTC
TRBV19,13,NA,TRBJ1-1,NA,CASSIDTSTEAFF,TGTGCCAGTAGTATAGACACAAGCACTGAAGCTTTCTTT
TRBV7-9,19,few,TRBJ1-2,NA,CASSLGQWRPGRHNYGYTF,TGTGCCAGCAGCTTAGGTCAGTGGAGGCCTGGGAGGCATAACTATGGCTACACCTTC
TRBV27,16,NA,TRBJ1-5,NA,CASSLSGQPSQRAQHF,TGTGCCAGCAGTTTATCGGGACAACCGTCTCAAAGGGCCCAGCATTTT
TRBV28,17,NA,TRBJ2-3,NA,CASSLWLGGRDTDTQYF,TGTGCCAGCAGTTTATGGTTAGGGGGTAGGGACACAGATACGCAGTATTTT
TRBV28,16,NA,TRBJ2-5,TRBD1,CASSPHAPGQQETQYF,TGTGCCAGCAGTCCCCACGCCCCGGGACAGCAAGAGACCCAGTACTTC
TRBV7-2,15,NA,TRBJ2-3,NA,CASSLQIQAGDTQYF,TGTGCCAGCAGCTTACAAATACAGGCAGGAGATACGCAGTATTTT
TRBV18,14,NA,TRBJ2-7,TRBD2,CASSPASGGLEQYF,TGTGCCAGCTCACCGGCTAGCGGGGGGCTGGAGCAGTACTTC
TRBV14,15,NA,TRBJ2-5,TRBD1,CASSQWGRGPETQYF,TGTGCCAGCAGCCAATGGGGCAGGGGGCCAGAGACCCAGTACTTC
TRBV9,15,NA,TRBJ1-2,TRBD1,CASSVVGQGLGGYTF,TGTGCCAGCAGCGTAGTTGGACAGGGGCTGGGAGGCTACACCTTC
TRBV2,15,NA,TRBJ2-4,NA,CASSRVGGAKNIQYF,TGTGCCAGCAGCAGGGTCGGAGGGGCCAAAAACATTCAGTACTTC
TRBV5-1,21,NA,TRBJ2-1,TRBD2,CASSSSSPGTSGSSSYNEQFF,TGCGCCAGCAGCTCCTCCTCTCCCGGGACTAGCGGGAGTAGCTCCTACAATGAGCAGTTCTTC